These T cell receptor beta chains were read from a single sample in a study of blood T cell repertoires in COVID-19. Using immunoSEQ multiplex PCR, the repertoire was profiled, and TCRdb retains in-frame clones only, with some absent. Of roughly 72,000 clones listed, 79% are singletons. Sequences were obtained from peripheral blood. These receptors were collected from a woman older than 75 with active or convalescent COVID-19. Each CDR3 is given with its conserved first and last residue. D genes are given only for firm matches. Size is stated for part of the rows, as once, few or many counts, or as a class when the clone is expanded.

size: once; V: TRBV7-9; D: TRBD1; J: TRBJ2-3; CDR3: CASSYPTGTDTQYF; DNA: TGTGCCAGCAGTTACCCGACAGGGACAGATACGCAGTATTTT
size: -; V: TRBV3-1/TRBV3-2; D: -; J: TRBJ2-7; CDR3: CASSQAGAHEQYF; DNA: TGTGCCAGCAGCCAAGCAGGGGCCCACGAGCAGTACTTC
size: -; V: TRBV30; D: TRBD2; J: TRBJ2-5; CDR3: CAWSVGLAHQETQYF; DNA: TGTGCCTGGAGTGTGGGACTAGCGCACCAAGAGACCCAGTACTTC
size: few; V: TRBV5-8; D: -; J: TRBJ1-6; CDR3: CASSLGPREDSNSPLHF; DNA: TGTGCCAGCAGCTTGGGACCTCGCGAGGACAGCAATTCACCCCTCCACTTT
size: -; V: TRBV6-6; D: -; J: TRBJ2-1; CDR3: CASSYRSGNYNEQFF; DNA: TGTGCCAGCAGTTACCGGAGCGGAAACTACAATGAGCAGTTCTTC
size: -; V: TRBV27; D: TRBD2; J: TRBJ2-3; CDR3: CASSSGLAGAADTQYF; DNA: TGTGCCAGCAGTTCAGGACTAGCGGGAGCCGCAGATACGCAGTATTTT
size: -; V: TRBV6-6; D: TRBD1; J: TRBJ1-1; CDR3: CASRPGGGTEAFF; DNA: TGTGCCAGCAGACCAGGGGGCGGCACTGAAGCTTTCTTT
size: -; V: TRBV12-2; D: -; J: TRBJ2-7; CDR3: CASRLEEGVLPGGREQYF; DNA: TGTGCAAGTCGCTTAGAAGAGGGGGTTTTACCGGGAGGACGGGAGCAGTACTTC
size: -; V: TRBV5-1; D: -; J: TRBJ2-5; CDR3: CASSSYLAGETQYF; DNA: TGCGCCAGCAGCTCATACTTAGCCGGAGAGACCCAGTACTTC
size: -; V: TRBV7-9; D: -; J: TRBJ2-5; CDR3: CASSFPRGFRETQYF; DNA: TGTGCCAGCAGCTTCCCCCGGGGGTTCCGAGAGACCCAGTACTTC
size: -; V: TRBV5-1; D: TRBD2; J: TRBJ2-7; CDR3: CASRGMREGGPSYEQYF; DNA: TGCGCCAGCAGGGGGATGAGGGAGGGCGGTCCCTCCTACGAGCAGTACTTC
size: -; V: TRBV2; D: -; J: TRBJ1-2; CDR3: CASSETDYGYTF; DNA: TGTGCCAGCAGTGAAACGGACTATGGCTACACCTTC
size: -; V: TRBV5-1; D: -; J: TRBJ2-5; CDR3: CASSISVTQETQYF; DNA: TGCGCCAGCAGCATTTCGGTCACGCAAGAGACCCAGTACTTC